This TCR beta chain stems from a study of T cell changes during pregnancy in multiple sclerosis (dated by TCRdb to about 2019). For context, the study as a whole: The study looked at changes in the T cell repertoire across pregnancy in women with multiple sclerosis.

The library relied on the immunoSEQ multiplex PCR assay. The immuneACCESS repertoire file appears here via TCRdb, limited to in-frame rearrangements. These files lack a portion of the clones; in checked studies, under half of the deficit traces to unresolved V genes, and the cause of the others is not known. Across this sample there are about 76,000 clones, with roughly 93% seen only once. About 2.5% of the sample lies in the top ten. As concerns this clone: Its binding antigen is unknown. No per-base quality is available; no much larger clone lies one base away.

Via the germline V gene, CDR1 is MRHNA and CDR2 SNTAGT. V loses 5 bases of germline sequence and J loses 5 bases, and the interval between the two ends is 15 bases. The CDR3 runs 14 residues from the cysteine to the phenylalanine. The retained sequence is limited to the CDR3, 42 bases, with the frame set at the first base. Here the sequenced sample was peripheral blood, taken in the second trimester of pregnancy. The chain couples TRBV6-4 to TRBJ1-2; TRBD1 is a weak D gene call, 6 bases matching. The clonotype comes from a female donor with multiple sclerosis, enrolled in a pregnancy study. The CDR3 protein is CASSPEGTSYGYTF. The nucleotides are TGTGCCAGCAGTCCCGAGGGGACATCGTATGGCTACACCTTC.